There are a few counts of the clone carrying this T cell receptor beta chain. Its antigen is still unknown. This CDR3 contains 15 residues. The V end lost 1 base, the J end lost 2 bases, and 12 bases lay between the germline ends. In germline, CDR1 is MNHNY, CDR2 SVGAGI (reference sequence). The sample belongs to a study of blood T cells in healthy people across ages. General study points: Higher diversity and more naive CD4+ cells were features of long-lived donors, compared to aged donors.

Sample-barcoded 5' priming and a J-beta primer mix drove a second PCR of roughly 7 to 11 cycles. TCRdb passed the 5' RACE reads through MiXCR, listing each CDR3 protein once. There are more than 1,400,000 distinct CDR3 sequences in the sample; approximately 40% occur only once, and 7.9% lies in the top ten. Sequenced material: blood. The genes are TRBV6-6 and TRBJ2-7; D possibly corresponds to TRBD2 (6 bases). This receptor was taken from a woman between 18 and 29 years old in good health. The CDR3 loop reads CASSYLSRETYEQYF. The CDR3 DNA reads TGTGCCAGCAGTTACTTAAGCCGGGAGACCTACGAGCAGTACTTC.